A selection of T cell receptor beta chains follows, all from one sample in a study of blood T cell repertoires in COVID-19. Sequenced by immunoSEQ multiplex PCR; TCRdb stores in-frame clones only, minus some. Of more than 85,000 clones in the sample, about 87% are singletons; the top ten hold about 18%. Input material: peripheral blood. Source of these receptors: a human donor in a cohort sampled during active COVID-19. Both conserved end residues are part of each CDR3. The D gene is left open where the match is weak. A clone size is listed for some rows: how often the clone was seen (once, few, many), or a class if it is expanded.

V gene	J gene	clone size	D gene	CDR3 protein	CDR3 DNA
TRBV5-1	TRBJ2-7	once	-	CASSHGIVSTGRDQRVRYEQYF	TGCGCCAGCAGCCATGGTATCGTGTCTACAGGCCGCGACCAGAGAGTCCGTTACGAGCAGTACTTC
TRBV7-9	TRBJ2-1	-	TRBD2	CASSLPRGVPDEQFF	TGTGCCAGCAGCTTACCACGGGGGGTCCCGGATGAGCAGTTCTTC
TRBV19	TRBJ1-5	-	TRBD1	CASSMDRGGQPQHF	TGTGCCAGTAGTATGGACAGGGGCGGTCAGCCCCAGCATTTT
TRBV9	TRBJ2-1	-	TRBD1	CASSSPGQLYNEQFF	TGTGCCAGCAGCTCACCGGGACAGCTTTACAATGAGCAGTTCTTC
TRBV28	TRBJ1-6	-	TRBD1	CASSLLTGGRSPLHF	TGTGCCAGCAGTTTACTTACAGGGGGTAGATCACCCCTCCACTTT
TRBV14	TRBJ1-2	-	-	CASSQEWRDLGLVSYTF	TGTGCCAGCAGCCAAGAATGGAGAGACCTTGGTCTTGTGAGCTACACCTTC
TRBV11-2	TRBJ2-1	-	TRBD1	CASITGTGGSGEQFF	TGTGCCAGCATCACCGGGACAGGGGGCTCGGGTGAGCAGTTCTTC
TRBV7-8	TRBJ1-6	-	TRBD1	CASSPPRGQGDPPLHF	TGTGCCAGCAGCCCCCCCCGGGGACAGGGTGATCCACCCCTCCACTTT
TRBV9	TRBJ1-1	-	-	CASSGETGNTEAFF	TGTGCCAGCAGCGGAGAAACAGGGAACACTGAAGCTTTCTTT
TRBV5-8	TRBJ2-1	-	TRBD2	CASSVTSGGYSYNEQFF	TGTGCCAGCAGCGTTACTAGCGGGGGTTACTCCTACAATGAGCAGTTCTTC
TRBV27	TRBJ1-2	-	-	CASSLGGDYTF	TGTGCCAGCAGTTTAGGGGGGGATTACACCTTC
TRBV3-1/TRBV3-2	TRBJ2-7	few	TRBD1	CASSQADRGDYEQYF	TGTGCCAGCAGCCAAGCCGACAGGGGCGATTACGAGCAGTACTTC
TRBV5-4	TRBJ2-1	once	-	CASSYPGDGEQFF	TGTGCCAGCAGCTATCCGGGGGATGGGGAGCAGTTCTTC
TRBV7-6	TRBJ2-3	-	TRBD2	CASSLAGVTRPDTQYF	TGTGCCAGCAGCTTGGCGGGGGTGACCCGCCCGGATACGCAGTATTTT
TRBV9	TRBJ1-5	few	TRBD1	CASSATGGHQPQHF	TGTGCCAGCAGCGCGACAGGGGGCCATCAGCCCCAGCATTTT
TRBV5-4	TRBJ1-1	-	-	CASSLYPGGDTEAFF	TGTGCCAGCAGCTTGTACCCCGGAGGGGACACTGAAGCTTTCTTT
TRBV9	TRBJ1-3	-	-	CASSVQDIGNTIYF	TGTGCCAGCAGCGTCCAGGACATTGGAAACACCATATATTTT
TRBV6-2/TRBV6-3	TRBJ1-4	-	-	CASSYSFSRQEEKLFF	TGTGCCAGCAGTTACTCTTTTTCGAGACAGGAAGAAAAACTGTTTTTT
TRBV11-3	TRBJ1-1	-	-	CASSPEGGVMTEAFF	TGTGCCAGCAGCCCTGAGGGGGGGGTAATGACTGAAGCTTTCTTT
TRBV3-1/TRBV3-2	TRBJ1-5	-	TRBD1	CASSQDATGNQPQHF	TGTGCCAGCAGCCAAGACGCGACAGGGAATCAGCCCCAGCATTTT
TRBV5-1	TRBJ1-4	-	-	CASSPGRGRNEKLFF	TGCGCCAGCAGCCCCGGCAGGGGCCGTAATGAAAAACTGTTTTTT
TRBV14	TRBJ2-1	-	-	CASSQILARDNEQFF	TGTGCCAGCAGCCAAATCTTGGCGCGGGACAATGAGCAGTTCTTC
TRBV30	TRBJ2-2	-	-	CAWSVGRGRLFF	TGTGCCTGGAGTGTAGGAAGGGGAAGGCTGTTTTTT
TRBV3-1/TRBV3-2	TRBJ1-1	-	-	CASSLMKREMNTEAFF	TGTGCCAGCAGCCTCATGAAACGGGAGATGAACACTGAAGCTTTCTTT
TRBV2	TRBJ1-3	-	-	CASSQQLSGNTIYF	TGTGCCAGCAGTCAACAGCTCTCTGGAAACACCATATATTTT
TRBV19	TRBJ2-7	once	-	CASSIRVRWEGQNYEQYF	TGTGCCAGTAGTATACGAGTAAGATGGGAAGGACAGAACTACGAGCAGTACTTC
TRBV7-2	TRBJ2-1	-	TRBD2	CASSLQGAGVYNEQFF	TGTGCCAGCAGCTTGCAGGGAGCGGGGGTCTACAATGAGCAGTTCTTC
TRBV28	TRBJ1-5	-	-	CASSLGGDQPQHF	TGTGCCAGCAGTTTGGGGGGGGATCAGCCCCAGCATTTT